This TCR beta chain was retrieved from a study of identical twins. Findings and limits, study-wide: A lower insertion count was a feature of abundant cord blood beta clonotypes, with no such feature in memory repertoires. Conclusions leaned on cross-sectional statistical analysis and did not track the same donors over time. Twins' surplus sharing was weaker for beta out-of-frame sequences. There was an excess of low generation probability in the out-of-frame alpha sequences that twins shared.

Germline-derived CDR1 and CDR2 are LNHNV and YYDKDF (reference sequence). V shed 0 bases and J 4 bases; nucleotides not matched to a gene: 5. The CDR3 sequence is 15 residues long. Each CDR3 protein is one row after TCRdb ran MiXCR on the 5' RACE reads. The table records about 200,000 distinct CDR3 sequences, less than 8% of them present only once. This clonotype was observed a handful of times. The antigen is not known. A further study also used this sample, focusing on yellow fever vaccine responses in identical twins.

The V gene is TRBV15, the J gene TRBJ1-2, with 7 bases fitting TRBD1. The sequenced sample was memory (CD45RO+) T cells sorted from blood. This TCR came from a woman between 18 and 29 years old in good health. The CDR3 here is CATSRDPRGSYGYTF. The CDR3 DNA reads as TGTGCCACCAGCAGAGATCCCAGGGGGTCCTATGGCTACACCTTC.